This section outlines one T cell receptor beta chain sequence together with its context. Method: immunoSEQ multiplex PCR; TCRdb's copy keeps in-frame clones and lacks some. Of about 22,000 clones listed, around 90% are singletons. This entry is derived from a study of B cell selection in AIRE deficiency. The regulatory T cell sort gate was CD4+CD25hiCD127low/negative. This CDR3 contains 14 residues. V lost 7 bases, J lost 5 bases, and 15 bases lay in between. The germline V gene has CDR1 MNHNS and CDR2 SASEGT. The source is a human donor in good health. The material sequenced was CD4+CD25+ Tregs sorted from PBMCs. The genes are TRBV6-1 and TRBJ2-1, with D perhaps being TRBD1 or TRBD2 (5 bases each). Written as DNA, the CDR3 is TGTGCCAGCATTTGGGGGAGTACTAACAATGAGCAGTTCTTC. This sequence encodes CASIWGSTNNEQFF.